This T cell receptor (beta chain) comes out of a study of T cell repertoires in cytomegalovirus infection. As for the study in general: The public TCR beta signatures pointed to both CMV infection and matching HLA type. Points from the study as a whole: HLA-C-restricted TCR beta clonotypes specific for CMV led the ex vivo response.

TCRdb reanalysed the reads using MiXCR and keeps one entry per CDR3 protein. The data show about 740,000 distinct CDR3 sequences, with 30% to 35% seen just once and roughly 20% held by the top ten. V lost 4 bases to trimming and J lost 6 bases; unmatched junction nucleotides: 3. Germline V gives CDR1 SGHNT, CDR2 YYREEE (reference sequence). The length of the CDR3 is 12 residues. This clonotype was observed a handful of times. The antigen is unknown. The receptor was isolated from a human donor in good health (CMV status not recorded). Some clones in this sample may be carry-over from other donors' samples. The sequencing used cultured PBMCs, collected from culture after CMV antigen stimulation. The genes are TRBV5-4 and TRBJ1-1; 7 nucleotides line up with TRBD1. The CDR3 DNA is TGTGCCAGCAGCCAAGGGACAGCTGAAGCTTTCTTT. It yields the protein CASSQGTAEAFF. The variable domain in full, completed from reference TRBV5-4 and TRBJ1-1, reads ETGVTQSPTHLIKTRGQQVTLRCSSQSGHNTVSWYQQALGQGPQFIFQYYREEENGRGNFPPRFSGLQFPNYSSELNVNALELDDSALYLCASSQGTAEAFFGQGTRLTVV.